The 2 T cell receptor beta chains below were found in one sample sequenced in a study of blood T cells in healthy people across ages. A second PCR of roughly 7 to 11 cycles used a sample-barcoded 5' primer and a J-beta primer mix. MiXCR, run by TCRdb on the 5' RACE reads, gives a single entry per CDR3 protein. Among hundreds of thousands of distinct CDR3 sequences listed, around 28% were seen once. The sequenced material came from blood. Receptors originate from a woman older than 75 in good health.

Remarks on this clonotype: This could be a read error, since a much larger clone is one nucleotide away. The chain combines TRBV28 with TRBJ2-7; TRBD1 might be the D (6 bases). Germline V gene data show CDR1 as MDHEN and CDR2 as SYDVKM. The V gene lost 5 bases and the J gene lost 2 bases, with 16 bases spanning the gap. The CDR3 loop spans 15 amino acids. The DNA for the CDR3 is TGTGCCAGCAGTCGACCGGGACAAAGCCCCTACGAGCAGTACTTC. Translation gives CASSRPGQSPYEQYF. The complete variable domain, with remaining parts taken from reference TRBV28 and TRBJ2-7, reads DVKVTQSSRYLVKRTGEKVFLECVQDMDHENMFWYRQDPGLGLRLIYFSYDVKMKEKGDIPEGYSVSREKKERFSLILESASTNQTSMYLCASSRPGQSPYEQYFGPGTRLTVT.

The genes are TRBV6-4 and TRBJ2-3; 13 bases are shared with TRBD2. Per germline, CDR1 MRHNA and CDR2 SNTAGT. The CDR3 is 15 residues long. Trimming removed 3 bases from V and 6 bases from J; junction bases left unmatched: 3. The CDR3 spells CASSEGTSGTDTQYF. For the CDR3, the DNA is TGTGCCAGCAGTGAGGGGACTAGCGGGACGGATACGCAGTATTTT.